The rows below give T cell receptor beta chains drawn from one sample of a study of cytomegalovirus exposure and HLA in healthy donors. Here immunoSEQ multiplex PCR was the method, and the copy in TCRdb shows in-frame clones only, minus some. The sample carries 65,000 to 80,000 clones, approximately 93% recorded once. The sample taken for sequencing was PBMCs. The receptors stem from a woman younger than 30 in good health and CMV-seropositive. Each CDR3 is given with its conserved first and last residue. Fields, in order: V gene, clone size, J gene, D gene, CDR3 protein, CDR3 DNA. The D gene is left open where the match is weak. Clone size is shown for a subset of rows, as once, few, many or a class of expanded clone.

>TRBV2|few|TRBJ1-5|.
CASTFPGGPQHF
TGTGCCAGCACCTTCCCCGGTGGGCCCCAGCATTTT
>TRBV19|.|TRBJ2-2|TRBD1
CASKIGTGRDTGELFF
TGTGCCAGTAAGATTGGGACAGGGAGGGACACCGGGGAGCTGTTTTTT
>TRBV10-2|once|TRBJ2-7|TRBD1
CASSQGDEQYF
TGCGCCAGCAGTCAGGGGGACGAGCAGTACTTC
>TRBV19|once|TRBJ1-5|.
CASKVIRTVDQPQHF
TGTGCCAGTAAAGTCATCCGGACAGTCGATCAGCCCCAGCATTTT
>TRBV4-3|.|TRBJ1-5|TRBD1
CASSQGQGELNQPQHF
TGCGCCAGCAGCCAAGGTCAGGGGGAACTCAATCAGCCCCAGCATTTT
>TRBV7-9|.|TRBJ2-1|TRBD2
CASSPTSGRTYNEQFF
TGTGCCAGCAGCCCAACTAGCGGGAGAACCTACAATGAGCAGTTCTTC
>TRBV28|.|TRBJ2-5|TRBD2
CAGLLAGAEKTQYF
TGTGCCGGACTACTAGCGGGAGCGGAAAAGACCCAGTACTTC
>TRBV7-2|.|TRBJ1-2|TRBD1
CASSLEPGGYGYTF
TGTGCCAGCAGCTTAGAGCCAGGGGGCTATGGCTACACCTTC
>TRBV30|.|TRBJ1-5|.
CAWRMPGAEPQHF
TGTGCCTGGAGAATGCCAGGGGCTGAGCCCCAGCATTTT
>TRBV29-1|.|TRBJ2-6|.
CSVEQESGANVLTF
TGCAGCGTTGAGCAGGAATCTGGGGCCAACGTCCTGACTTTC
>TRBV27|.|TRBJ1-2|TRBD1
CASSLSSPGGVLGYTF
TGTGCCAGCAGTTTATCGTCCCCAGGGGGCGTCTTGGGCTACACCTTC
>TRBV7-9|.|TRBJ2-5|TRBD1
CASSHRDRGQETQYF
TGTGCCAGCAGCCACCGGGACAGGGGGCAGGAGACCCAGTACTTC
>TRBV6-5|.|TRBJ2-5|TRBD1
CASSYSQGARTQYF
TGTGCCAGCAGTTACTCGCAGGGGGCACGGACCCAGTACTTC
>TRBV2|once|TRBJ2-3|.
CASSEEAGETSDTQYF
TGTGCCAGCAGTGAAGAGGCAGGGGAAACGTCAGATACGCAGTATTTT
>TRBV6-4|.|TRBJ2-2|.
CASSDLSGELFF
TGTGCCAGCAGTGATTTATCCGGGGAGCTGTTTTTT
>TRBV6-1|.|TRBJ1-1|.
CASSEQGMNTEAFF
TGTGCCAGCAGTGAACAGGGAATGAACACTGAAGCTTTCTTT
>TRBV13|.|TRBJ2-5|TRBD1
CASSRPGQGVETQYF
TGTGCCAGCAGCAGGCCGGGACAGGGTGTGGAGACCCAGTACTTC
>TRBV6-5|.|TRBJ2-7|.
CASSYSRTGEQYF
TGTGCCAGCAGTTACTCGAGAACGGGCGAGCAGTACTTC
>TRBV9|.|TRBJ1-2|.
CASSVDLGPGGYTF
TGTGCCAGCAGCGTAGATCTGGGGCCAGGTGGCTACACCTTC
>TRBV27|.|TRBJ1-6|TRBD1
CASSNTQGLGSPLHF
TGTGCCAGCAGTAACACACAGGGGCTGGGGTCACCCCTCCACTTT
>TRBV4-3|.|TRBJ1-1|.
CASSQGVPRGMNTEAFF
TGCGCCAGCAGCCAGGGGGTTCCCAGGGGCATGAACACTGAAGCTTTCTTT
>TRBV11-2|.|TRBJ1-3|.
CASSLVVGSGNTIYF
TGTGCCAGCAGCTTAGTGGTGGGGAGCGGAAACACCATATATTTT
>TRBV7-2|.|TRBJ2-1|.
CASSSIRGDEQFF
TGTGCCAGCAGCTCGATACGGGGTGATGAGCAGTTCTTC
>TRBV5-6|.|TRBJ2-1|TRBD2
CASSFAGLTYNEQFF
TGTGCCAGCAGCTTCGCGGGACTAACTTACAATGAGCAGTTCTTC
>TRBV5-1|.|TRBJ2-3|.
CASSLETSVTRDGDTQYF
TGCGCCAGCAGCTTGGAAACCTCGGTGACTAGGGACGGAGATACGCAGTATTTT
>TRBV27|.|TRBJ2-7|TRBD1
CASSLETGRSYEQYF
TGTGCCAGCAGTCTAGAGACAGGGCGGTCCTACGAGCAGTACTTC
>TRBV11-2|once|TRBJ1-1|.
CASSLRQDTEAFF
TGTGCCAGCAGCTTAAGACAGGACACTGAAGCTTTCTTT
>TRBV29-1|once|TRBJ1-2|TRBD1
CSAGTGGYGYTF
TGCAGCGCCGGGACAGGGGGCTATGGCTACACCTTC
>TRBV4-3|.|TRBJ1-4|TRBD1
CASSPLGTVATNEKLFF
TGCGCCAGCAGCCCCTTAGGGACAGTTGCAACTAATGAAAAACTGTTTTTT
>TRBV30|few|TRBJ1-3|TRBD1
CAGGQDPGNTIYF
TGTGCCGGTGGACAGGACCCTGGAAACACCATATATTTT
>TRBV28|once|TRBJ1-2|TRBD1
CASSDDRTGVYGYTF
TGTGCCAGCAGTGACGATCGGACAGGGGTCTATGGCTACACCTTC
>TRBV7-2|.|TRBJ1-3|.
CASSLRGSSGNTIYF
TGTGCCAGCAGCTTAAGGGGAAGCTCTGGAAACACCATATATTTT
>TRBV9|.|TRBJ2-1|TRBD2
CASSAPGTSGRSYNEQFF
TGTGCCAGCAGCGCACCCGGGACTAGCGGGAGATCCTACAATGAGCAGTTCTTC
>TRBV28|.|TRBJ1-6|TRBD1
CATELPGQGNSPLHF
TGTGCCACTGAGCTACCGGGACAGGGGAATTCACCCCTCCACTTT
>TRBV5-6|.|TRBJ1-3|TRBD1
CASSLLLRQGVVNTIYF
TGTGCCAGCAGCTTGTTATTGCGACAGGGGGTTGTAAACACCATATATTTT
>TRBV5-1|.|TRBJ2-7|TRBD2
CASSHGLAGDEQYF
TGCGCCAGCAGCCATGGACTAGCGGGAGACGAGCAGTACTTC
>TRBV6-1|.|TRBJ1-6|TRBD1
CASSESGQGLRVHF
TGTGCCAGCAGTGAGTCGGGACAGGGCCTTAGAGTCCACTTT
>TRBV7-2|.|TRBJ1-4|.
CASSIRGWGEKLFF
TGTGCCAGCAGCATCAGGGGCTGGGGCGAAAAACTGTTTTTT
>TRBV7-2|.|TRBJ2-2|TRBD2
CASRPLAGDANTGELFF
TGTGCCAGCAGGCCCCTAGCGGGGGACGCGAACACCGGGGAGCTGTTTTTT
>TRBV7-2|.|TRBJ2-1|.
CASSFGPDNEQFF
TGTGCCAGCAGCTTTGGCCCCGACAATGAGCAGTTCTTC
>TRBV7-9|few|TRBJ1-2|.
CASSITGYGYTF
TGTGCCAGCAGCATTACAGGGTATGGCTACACCTTC
>TRBV23-1|.|TRBJ1-5|.
CASRLRVRQPQHF
TGCGCCAGCAGACTCAGGGTACGGCAGCCCCAGCATTTT